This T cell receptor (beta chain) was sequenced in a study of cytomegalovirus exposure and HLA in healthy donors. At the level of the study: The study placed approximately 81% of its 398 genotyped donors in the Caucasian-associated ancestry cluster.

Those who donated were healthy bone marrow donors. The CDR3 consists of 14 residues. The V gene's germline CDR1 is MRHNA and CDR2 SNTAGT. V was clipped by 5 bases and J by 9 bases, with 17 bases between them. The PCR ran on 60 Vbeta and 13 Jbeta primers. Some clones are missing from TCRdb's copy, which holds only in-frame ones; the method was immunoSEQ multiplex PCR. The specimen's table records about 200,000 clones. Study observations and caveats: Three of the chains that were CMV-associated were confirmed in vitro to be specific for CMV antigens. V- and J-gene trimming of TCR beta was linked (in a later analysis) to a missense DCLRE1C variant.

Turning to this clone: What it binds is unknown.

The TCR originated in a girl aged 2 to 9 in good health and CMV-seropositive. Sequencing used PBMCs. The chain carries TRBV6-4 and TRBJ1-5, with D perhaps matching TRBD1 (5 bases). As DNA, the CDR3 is TGTGCCAGCAGTCTCGACAGCTCCGGGGGGCCCCAGCATTTT. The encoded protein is CASSLDSSGGPQHF.